The 25 T cell receptor beta chains below were found in one sample sequenced in a study of control samples from healthy donors and cancer patients. Some clones are missing from TCRdb's copy, which holds only in-frame ones; the method was immunoSEQ multiplex PCR. The table has roughly 370,000 clones, 75% to 95% seen once. The sequenced sample was PBMCs. These receptor sequences come from a man aged 40-49 years with head and neck cancer.

The V and J genes are TRBV24-1 and TRBJ2-2; D may be TRBD2 (6 bases). Germline V gene data show CDR1 as KGHDR and CDR2 as SFDVKD. This CDR3 has 15 residues. The V gene lost 5 bases and the J gene lost 6 bases, with 15 bases spanning the gap. CDR3 loop: CATSANRGAAGELFF. In DNA, the CDR3 is TGTGCCACCAGTGCGAATCGCGGGGCCGCCGGGGAGCTGTTTTTT.

The chain joins TRBV18 to TRBJ2-5; D call uncertain. The CDR3 covers 13 residues. V lost 2 bases and J 1 base, leaving 5 bases between the germline ends. The germline CDR1 and CDR2 sequences are KGHSH and LQKENI. For the CDR3, the DNA is TGTGCCAGCTCACCAAGTCGCCAAGAGACCCAGTACTTC. Its protein is CASSPSRQETQYF.

The chain joins TRBV12-3 or TRBV12-4 to TRBJ2-7; D ambiguous. The CDR3 extends over 13 amino acids. Trimming took off 2 bases at V and 4 bases at J, with 9 bases between the two ends. The DNA for the CDR3 is TGTGCCAGCAGTTTATCGTCTCAATACGAGCAGTACTTC. As protein: CASSLSSQYEQYF.

The chain couples TRBV19 to TRBJ2-7; D possibly corresponds to TRBD2 (5 bases). Trimming stripped 8 bases from V and 1 base from J, with 15 bases between. The V gene's germline CDR1 is LNHDA and CDR2 SQIVND (reference sequence). The CDR3 runs 14 residues. The CDR3 region has the DNA TGTGCCAGTTCGTTCCGCCGAGGGTCCTACGAGCAGTACTTC. Translated: CASSFRRGSYEQYF.

This clone appeared once. V usage is TRBV3-1 (or the pseudogene TRBV3-2) and J usage is TRBJ2-7; possible D gene TRBD2, 6 bases. Trimming pared 0 bases from V and 0 bases from J, leaving 15 bases between. The CDR3 is 17 residues long. CDR1 and CDR2 (germline): LGHDT, YNNKEL (reference sequence). The CDR3 region is CASSQELRIAASYEQYF. The CDR3 bases are TGTGCCAGCAGCCAAGAATTGCGGATAGCGGCCTCCTACGAGCAGTACTTC.

The chain recombines TRBV20-1 with TRBJ2-5; no reliable D call. Looked up from germline, CDR1 is DFQATT and CDR2 is SNEGSKA (reference sequence). The CDR3 extends over 11 amino acids. The V gene lost 3 bases and the J gene lost 2 bases, with 4 bases spanning the gap. CDR3 in DNA: TGCAGTGCTAGGAGTCAAGAGACCCAGTACTTC. It specifies CSARSQETQYF.

V is TRBV30 and J is TRBJ2-7; tentative D call: TRBD2 (5 bases). Germline loops: CDR1 GTSNPN, CDR2 SVGIG (reference sequence). V lost 6 bases and J 2 bases, leaving 14 bases between the germline ends. The CDR3 loop spans 13 amino acids. CDR3 in amino acids: CACISEPAYEQYF. CDR3 sequence (DNA): TGTGCCTGTATTAGCGAGCCCGCCTACGAGCAGTACTTC.

As to this clone: Other DNA variants within this sample encode the same CDR3. Here the CDR3 reads CASSYLGPNTGELFF. The CDR3 bases are TGTGCCAGCAGTTACCTGGGACCAAACACCGGGGAGCTGTTTTTT. The chain joins TRBV6-2 or TRBV6-3 to TRBJ2-2; perhaps D is TRBD1 or TRBD2 (5 bases each). Trimming took 2 bases from V and 2 from J, leaving 9 bases between them. The V gene's germline CDR1 is MNHEY and CDR2 SVGEGT. The CDR3 length is 15 residues.

This rearrangement joins TRBV6-2 or TRBV6-3 to TRBJ1-1; D not resolved. CDR3 length: 15 amino acids. Trimming removed 2 bases from V and 0 bases from J, with 10 bases in between. CDR1 and CDR2 (germline): MNHEY, SVGEGT. The CDR3 DNA follows: TGTGCCAGCAGTTACAAGGCGGCTATGAACACTGAAGCTTTCTTT. This encodes CASSYKAAMNTEAFF.

The chain carries TRBV18 and TRBJ2-7; possibly TRBD1 for D (6 bases). CDR1 and CDR2 from the germline V gene are KGHSH and LQKENI. Trimming shortened V by 3 bases and J by 2 bases, and 11 bases separated the two germline ends. The CDR3 is 14 amino acids. The CDR3 bases are TGTGCCAGCTCACCCTCGGGACAAGCCTACGAGCAGTACTTC. It yields the protein CASSPSGQAYEQYF. Full variable domain (outside the CDR3, taken from reference TRBV18 and TRBJ2-7): NAGVMQNPRHLVRRRGQEARLRCSPMKGHSHVYWYRQLPEEGLKFMVYLQKENIIDESGMPKERFSAEFPKEGPSILRIQQVVRGDSAAYFCASSPSGQAYEQYFGPGTRLTVT.

The chain has TRBV30 and TRBJ2-7, with D tentatively TRBD1 or TRBD2 (5 bases each). V lost 0 bases and J lost 6, with 15 bases in between. CDR1 and CDR2 (germline): GTSNPN, SVGIG (reference sequence). This CDR3 contains 14 residues. The CDR3 sequence: CAWSVGTKTVEQYF. CDR3 bases: TGTGCCTGGAGTGTAGGGACCAAGACGGTCGAGCAGTACTTC.

The chain combines TRBV11-2 with TRBJ2-5, with D uncertain. The CDR3 loop spans 13 amino acids. The germline CDR1 and CDR2 sequences are SGHAT and FQNNGV. Trimming left V 1 base short and J 5 bases short, with 8 bases between. The CDR3 is CASSLVGGETQYF. The CDR3 nucleotides read TGTGCCAGCAGCTTAGTCGGTGGGGAGACCCAGTACTTC. Combining the CDR3 with reference TRBV11-2 and TRBJ2-5 gives the whole variable domain EAGVAQSPRYKIIEKRQSVAFWCNPISGHATLYWYQQILGQGPKLLIQFQNNGVVDDSQLPKDRFSAERLKGVDSTLKIQPAKLEDSAVYLCASSLVGGETQYFGPGTRLLVL.

The V and J genes are TRBV27 and TRBJ1-6, with D possibly being TRBD1 (6 bases). The length of the CDR3 is 15 residues. Trimming stripped 4 bases from V and 9 bases from J, with 16 bases between. Germline V lookup: CDR1 MNHEY, CDR2 SMNVEV (reference sequence). The CDR3, as DNA: TGTGCCAGCAGTTCCCTGCAGGGGTGGGGTTCACCCCTCCACTTT. Translating gives CASSSLQGWGSPLHF.

The CDR3 region is CASRAGTDQETQYF. CDR3 sequence (DNA): TGTGCCAGCAGAGCCGGGACAGACCAAGAGACCCAGTACTTC. The chain joins TRBV27 to TRBJ2-5; TRBD1 matches 7 bases. The CDR3 has 14 residues. Germline CDR1 is MNHEY and CDR2 is SMNVEV (reference sequence). With 6 bases clipped from V and 0 bases from J, the junction kept 4 bases outside the gene matches.

This clone was seen once. CDR3 loop: CASHPSAEQDNSPLHF. DNA of the CDR3: TGTGCCAGCCATCCTTCGGCCGAGCAGGACAATTCACCCCTCCACTTT. The chain recombines TRBV21-1 with TRBJ1-6. TRBV21-1 is a known pseudogene. The CDR3 extends over 16 amino acids.

The rearrangement links TRBV4-2 to TRBJ2-2; 8 positions match TRBD1. Losses at the gene ends were 3 bases for V and 6 bases for J; bases not matched to a gene: 3. CDR1 and CDR2 from the germline V gene are LGHNA and YNFKEQ. CDR3 length: 14 amino acids. CDR3 region: CASSHGQGPGELFF. In DNA form, the CDR3 reads TGTGCCAGCAGCCACGGACAGGGCCCCGGGGAGCTGTTTTTT.

This clone was found a few times. J is TRBJ2-1 and V is TRBV9; D is unclear. CDR1 SGDLS and CDR2 YYNGEE come from the germline V gene. CDR3 size: 10 residues. Trimming cost V 3 bases and J 7 bases, with 2 bases left between them. This chain's CDR3 is CASSGNEQFF. DNA of the CDR3: TGTGCCAGCAGCGGGAATGAGCAGTTCTTC.

This clone occurred a few times. The V gene is TRBV10-3, the J gene TRBJ1-1, with a weak D call TRBD1 (5 bases). The CDR3 covers 12 residues. Germline values: CDR1 ENHRY, CDR2 SYGVKD. V was clipped by 6 bases and J by 1 base, with 6 bases between them. CDR3 protein: CAIRGGNTEAFF. The CDR3 coding sequence is TGTGCCATCAGGGGGGGGAACACTGAAGCTTTCTTT.

The chain has TRBV20-1 and TRBJ2-7; D remains unclear. The CDR3 runs 9 residues. Germline values: CDR1 DFQATT, CDR2 SNEGSKA (reference sequence). Trimming shortened V by 6 bases and J by 4 bases, and 4 bases separated the two germline ends. CDR3 in amino acids: CSASYEQYF. DNA for the CDR3: TGCAGTGCCTCTTACGAGCAGTACTTC.

This clone is a singleton in its sample. The chain recombines TRBV6-5 with TRBJ2-7; TRBD2 matches 7 bases. The CDR3 spans 14 residues. The germline CDR1 and CDR2 sequences are MNHEY and SVGAGI. V lost 8 bases, J lost 4 bases, and 11 bases stayed unmatched. DNA of the CDR3: TGTGCCAGCTCGACCCAGAGCGGGGAATACGAGCAGTACTTC. Amino acids: CASSTQSGEYEQYF.

The chain is built from TRBV19 and TRBJ1-1, with D unclear. Germline loops: CDR1 LNHDA, CDR2 SQIVND (reference sequence). Trimming stripped 5 bases from V and 4 bases from J, with 17 bases between. CDR3 length: 15 amino acids. CDR3 protein: CASSPTVTGTTEAFF. CDR3 coding DNA: TGTGCCAGTAGTCCAACCGTGACGGGTACCACTGAAGCTTTCTTT.

This chain links TRBV28 with TRBJ1-4; D not certain. V lost 6 bases and J lost 11, with 16 bases in between. Germline lookup yields CDR1 MDHEN and CDR2 SYDVKM. The CDR3 is 13 residues long. In nucleotides, the CDR3 is TGTGCCAGCAGGGGAGCCACCTCGGGGAAACTGTTTTTT. Translating gives CASRGATSGKLFF.

The CDR3 loop is CAWNPRGRPYYGYTF. The CDR3 DNA sequence: TGTGCCTGGAACCCTCGAGGACGCCCCTACTATGGCTACACCTTC. J is TRBJ1-2 and V is TRBV30; D unresolved. Between the trimmed V and J ends, which lost 4 bases and 3 bases, there was a span of 18 bases. The CDR3 length is 15 residues. CDR1 GTSNPN and CDR2 SVGIG come from the germline V gene (reference sequence).

The chain links TRBV2 to TRBJ2-1; D might be TRBD1 or TRBD2, each matching 5 bases. The CDR3 runs 14 residues. V gave up 3 bases and J gave up 7 bases, with 13 bases separating them. Looked up from germline, CDR1 is SNHLY and CDR2 is FYNNEI. This CDR3 is CASSDREYQNEQFF. CDR3 DNA sequence: TGTGCCAGCAGTGACAGGGAGTACCAGAATGAGCAGTTCTTC.

This rearrangement joins TRBV3-1 (or the pseudogene TRBV3-2) to TRBJ1-6; D not certain. CDR3 length: 17 residues. CDR1 is LGHDT, CDR2 YNNKEL, per germline (reference sequence). V gave up 2 bases and J gave up 0 bases, with 11 bases separating them. This CDR3 reads CASSQSWISSYNSPLHF. The CDR3 DNA is TGTGCCAGCAGCCAATCCTGGATAAGCTCCTATAATTCACCCCTCCACTTT.